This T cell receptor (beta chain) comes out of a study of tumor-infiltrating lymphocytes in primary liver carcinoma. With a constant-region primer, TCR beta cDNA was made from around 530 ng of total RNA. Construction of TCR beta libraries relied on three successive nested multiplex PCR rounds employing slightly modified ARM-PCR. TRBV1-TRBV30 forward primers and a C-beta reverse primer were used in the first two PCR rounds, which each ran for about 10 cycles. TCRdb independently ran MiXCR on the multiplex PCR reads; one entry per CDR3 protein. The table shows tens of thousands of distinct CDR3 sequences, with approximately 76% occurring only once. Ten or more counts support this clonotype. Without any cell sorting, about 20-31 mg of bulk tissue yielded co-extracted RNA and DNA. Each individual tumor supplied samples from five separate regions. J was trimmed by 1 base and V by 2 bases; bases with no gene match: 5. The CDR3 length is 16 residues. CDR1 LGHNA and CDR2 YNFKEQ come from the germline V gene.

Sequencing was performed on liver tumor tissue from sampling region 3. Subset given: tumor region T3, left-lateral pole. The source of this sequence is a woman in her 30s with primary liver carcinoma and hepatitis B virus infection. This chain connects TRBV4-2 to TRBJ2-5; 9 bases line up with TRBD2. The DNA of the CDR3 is TGTGCCAGCAGCCAAAGCAGCGGGAGGTCCCAAGAGACCCAGTACTTC. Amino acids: CASSQSSGRSQETQYF.